Described below is a single T cell receptor beta chain sequence and its context. The data are from a study of T cell changes during pregnancy in multiple sclerosis. TCRdb's copy holds only in-frame clones and misses some; the assay was immunoSEQ multiplex PCR. The sample includes about 47,000 clones, 85% to 90% seen only once; the top ten take 7% to 10%. The CDR3 runs to 14 residues. CDR1 and CDR2 (germline): LNHDA, SQIVND (reference sequence). Trimming stripped 2 bases from V and 1 base from J, with 9 bases between. The chain is built from TRBV19 and TRBJ2-7, with a possible D match to TRBD2 (6 bases). Material: CD8+ T cells from peripheral blood mononuclear cells, obtained in the second trimester of pregnancy. The receptor was isolated from a female donor with multiple sclerosis, enrolled in a pregnancy study. For the CDR3, the DNA is TGTGCCAGTAGTATACCGGGGGAATCCTACGAGCAGTACTTC. It is translated as CASSIPGESYEQYF.